The 26 T cell receptor beta chains below were found in one sample sequenced in a study of spatial heterogeneity in lung cancer. Time point: sample taken at primary tumor resection. TCRdb analysed the 5' RACE reads with MiXCR anew, one entry per CDR3 protein. The repertoire holds about 39,000 distinct CDR3 sequences, with 2.5% to 3.5% as singletons. The sample was normal lung tissue next to the tumor, taken at surgery. These receptors were obtained from a male donor with early-stage non-small cell lung cancer.

This chain joins TRBV28 and TRBJ2-7; no reliable D call. This CDR3 has 16 amino acids. The germline CDR1 and CDR2 sequences are MDHEN and SYDVKM. V was shortened by 2 bases and J by 0 bases, with 14 bases between the two germline ends. CDR3: CASSLLAQVPSYEQYF. CDR3 nucleotides: TGTGCCAGCAGTTTACTCGCTCAGGTTCCCTCCTACGAGCAGTACTTC.

Many counts were recorded for this clonotype. DNA for the CDR3: TGTGCCAGCAGCGTAGCAGGACTACTACTAGATCCGTCGCAGTTCTTC. Protein sequence: CASSVAGLLLDPSQFF. V is TRBV9 and J is TRBJ2-1, with D perhaps TRBD2 (6 bases). There are 16 residues in the CDR3. Germline loops: CDR1 SGDLS, CDR2 YYNGEE. The V end was cut by 0 bases, the J end by 12 bases, with 22 bases between.

This clonotype appeared many times. The chain is built from TRBV20-1 and TRBJ1-1; possibly TRBD1 for D (6 bases). This CDR3 has 15 residues. Germline V gene data show CDR1 as DFQATT and CDR2 as SNEGSKA (reference sequence). V lost 4 bases and J lost 3, with 18 bases in between. The CDR3 is CSAKGYGGSYTEAFF. For the CDR3, the DNA is TGCAGTGCTAAGGGGTATGGGGGCTCCTACACTGAAGCTTTCTTT.

This clonotype occurred many times. The J gene is TRBJ2-7, the V gene TRBV6-1, with D unclear. Germline CDR1 reads MNHNS; CDR2 reads SASEGT. Trimming took 4 bases from V and 3 from J, leaving 19 bases between them. This CDR3 comprises 16 residues. CDR3 coding DNA: TGTGCCAGCAGTGTCCCGTTACGCGAAGTGATCTACGAGCAGTACTTC. It specifies CASSVPLREVIYEQYF.

The table lists this clonotype with many counts. The J gene is TRBJ2-3, the V gene TRBV27, with D unresolved. V lost 1 base to trimming and J lost 0 bases, with 8 bases between them. Germline V lookup: CDR1 MNHEY, CDR2 SMNVEV (reference sequence). CDR3 size: 15 residues. The CDR3 DNA reads as TGTGCCAGCAGTTTATGGGCGAGGAGCACAGATACGCAGTATTTT. Protein: CASSLWARSTDTQYF.

This clonotype was recorded at least ten times. The V call is TRBV4-1, the J call TRBJ1-6, with a tentative D call TRBD1 (5 bases). The germline CDR1 and CDR2 sequences are MGHRA and YSYEKL. The CDR3 runs to 15 residues. V lost 4 bases to trimming and J lost 6 bases, with 13 bases between them. CDR3: CASSPGASFNSPLHF. CDR3 nucleotides: TGCGCCAGCAGCCCTGGGGCTTCTTTTAATTCACCCCTCCACTTT.

This rearrangement joins TRBV7-9 to TRBJ2-3; 8 nucleotides line up with TRBD1. Trimming at V came to 5 bases and at J to 6 bases, leaving 4 bases not matched to a gene. The CDR3 spans 13 residues. Germline CDR1 and CDR2: SEHNR and FQNEAQ (reference sequence). CDR3 in DNA: TGTGCCAGCAGCCGGACAGGGACCGATACGCAGTATTTT. This encodes CASSRTGTDTQYF.

By share, this clonotype counts as medium-sized. The DNA for the CDR3 is TGTGCCAGCAGCTCAGGTGGAGTAAGTGCAGAGGAAAAACTGTTTTTT. It is translated as CASSSGGVSAEEKLFF. The J gene is TRBJ1-4, the V gene TRBV11-2, with D unclear. The V and J ends lost 4 bases and 8 bases respectively, with 20 bases between them. The CDR3 has 16 amino acids. Germline V gene sequence: CDR1 SGHAT, CDR2 FQNNGV.

The sample holds many counts of this clonotype. The chain carries TRBV6-2 or TRBV6-3 and TRBJ1-5; D not certain. In germline, CDR1 is MNHEY, CDR2 SVGEGT. Between the trimmed V and J ends, which lost 6 bases and 0 bases, there was a span of 18 bases. There are 17 residues in the CDR3. CDR3 nucleotide sequence: TGTGCCAGCAGAAAATTCGACGGAGACAATAGCAATCAGCCCCAGCATTTT. Its translation is CASRKFDGDNSNQPQHF.

This clonotype was observed at least ten times. The chain joins TRBV11-3 to TRBJ1-1; no clear D. CDR3 length equals 13 residues. Germline CDR1 is SGHNT and CDR2 is YENEEA. V lost 2 bases and J 3 bases, leaving 7 bases between the germline ends. The CDR3 nucleotides are TGTGCCAGCAGCTTACTGGGAGACACTGAAGCTTTCTTT. Its protein product is CASSLLGDTEAFF.

There are a few counts of this clonotype. The chain combines TRBV25-1 with TRBJ1-1; the match to TRBD1 covers 7 bases. V dropped 8 bases and J dropped 6; count of bases not matched to a gene: 15. This CDR3 contains 15 residues. CDR1 and CDR2 (germline): MGHDK, SYGVNS. In DNA form, the CDR3 reads TGTGCCAGCTCACCTTCGACAGGGAGGATCGCTGAAGCTTTCTTT. Protein: CASSPSTGRIAEAFF.

This clonotype was counted many times. CDR3 sequence (DNA): TGTGCCAGCACCATTACAGGGGGAAACACTGAAGCTTTCTTT. Its protein is CASTITGGNTEAFF. The rearrangement links TRBV7-2 to TRBJ1-1; 8 bases are a match to TRBD1. The CDR3 consists of 14 residues. Germline V gene sequence: CDR1 SGHTA, CDR2 FQGNSA. The V gene end was trimmed by 7 bases and the J gene end by 2 bases; junction bases not matched to a gene: 6.

At least ten counts were recorded for this clonotype. This chain connects TRBV6-2 or TRBV6-3 to TRBJ2-7; D may be TRBD2 (5 bases). The CDR3 loop spans 14 amino acids. Germline CDR1 MNHEY, CDR2 SVGEGT. V shed 2 bases and J shed 4 bases, with 12 bases lying between them. Written as DNA, the CDR3 is TGTGCCAGCAGTTACGAGGGTTTCCCGTACGAGCAGTACTTC. Its translation is CASSYEGFPYEQYF.

This clonotype was seen at least ten times. The V call is TRBV28, the J call TRBJ1-2; no clear D gene. Germline values: CDR1 MDHEN, CDR2 SYDVKM. V was clipped by 4 bases and J by 6 bases, with 21 bases between them. The CDR3 extends over 16 amino acids. CDR3 amino acids: CASSSLSGSTRNGYTF. CDR3 DNA sequence: TGTGCCAGCAGTTCCCTATCCGGGTCTACAAGAAATGGCTACACCTTC.

There are many counts of this clonotype. The rearrangement uses TRBV7-2 and TRBJ2-1, with D hard to call. V was shortened by 6 bases and J by 10 bases, with 10 bases between the two germline ends. The CDR3 is 11 residues long. Germline values: CDR1 SGHTA, CDR2 FQGNSA. CDR3 sequence reads: CASSLQAEQFF. CDR3 nucleotides: TGTGCCAGCAGTCTACAAGCCGAGCAGTTCTTC.

This clonotype was recorded at least ten times. The chain joins TRBV12-5 to TRBJ1-2, with D maybe TRBD1 (5 bases). V dropped 5 bases and J dropped 4 bases, with 17 bases sitting between them. CDR1 is LGHNT and CDR2 is FRNRAP in the germline V gene. The CDR3 is 15 amino acids. Here the CDR3 DNA reads TGTGCTAGTGGTCGAGGGGATGCGGACTTCTATGGCTACACCTTC. Its protein product is CASGRGDADFYGYTF.

This clonotype has ten or more counts. The rearrangement joins TRBV3-1 to TRBJ1-4; possible D gene TRBD1, 5 bases. Germline values: CDR1 LGHDT, CDR2 YNNKEL (reference sequence). V was clipped by 2 bases and J by 4 bases, with 14 bases between them. This CDR3 is built from 16 residues. The chain's CDR3 is CASSQISGQLNEKLFF. CDR3 DNA sequence: TGTGCCAGCAGCCAAATATCGGGGCAGCTTAATGAAAAACTGTTTTTT.

In its sample, this clonotype was seen a few times. The gene calls are TRBV6-5 and TRBJ2-1; 11 positions agree with TRBD2. Per germline, CDR1 MNHEY and CDR2 SVGAGI. The V gene end was trimmed by 5 bases and the J gene end by 6 bases; junction bases not matched to a gene: 9. The CDR3 extends over 16 amino acids. In DNA, the CDR3 is TGTGCCAGCAGTATCACACTAGCGGGAGTGAGCAATGAGCAGTTCTTC. This translates into CASSITLAGVSNEQFF.

Ten or more counts support this clonotype. V and J are TRBV6-5 and TRBJ2-7; a possible D gene is TRBD1 (6 bases). This CDR3 contains 15 residues. V was pared by 6 bases and J by 0 bases, with 15 bases between. The germline V gene encodes CDR1 MNHEY and CDR2 SVGAGI. Here the CDR3 reads CASRRDTRSSYEQYF. Here the CDR3 DNA reads TGTGCCAGCAGACGGGACACCAGGAGCTCCTACGAGCAGTACTTC.

This clonotype has a count of ten or more. J is TRBJ1-5 and V is TRBV29-1; D perhaps matches TRBD1 (6 bases). V lost 6 bases and J 5 bases, leaving 11 bases between the germline ends. The CDR3 extends over 12 amino acids. Germline-derived CDR1 and CDR2 are SQVTM and ANQGSEA. The CDR3 loop is CSVGGQDQPQHF. The CDR3 DNA reads as TGCAGCGTGGGGGGGCAGGATCAGCCCCAGCATTTT.

The chain links TRBV7-8 to TRBJ2-5; 8 positions agree with TRBD1. There are 15 residues in the CDR3. CDR1 SGHVS and CDR2 FQNEAQ come from the germline V gene. V lost 5 bases to trimming and J lost 5 bases; unmatched junction nucleotides: 10. CDR3 DNA sequence: TGTGCCAGCAGCCCCCCTCAGGGGGCGGGTGAGACCCAGTACTTC. It yields the protein CASSPPQGAGETQYF.

The chain links TRBV7-2 to TRBJ2-3, with D hard to call. V lost 5 bases to trimming and J lost 5 bases, with 11 bases between them. CDR1 SGHTA and CDR2 FQGNSA come from the germline V gene. The CDR3 has 13 amino acids. DNA for the CDR3: TGTGCCAGCAGCCTCCCCCCACTAGATACGCAGTATTTT. Encoded protein: CASSLPPLDTQYF.

In its sample, this clonotype was seen many times. V is TRBV6-1 and J is TRBJ1-6; D is perhaps TRBD1 (5 bases). Per the germline V gene, CDR1 is MNHNS and CDR2 is SASEGT. The CDR3 runs 14 residues. With 6 bases removed from V and 8 bases from J, the gap between germline ends came to 14 bases. The CDR3 loop is CASRLDISDSPLHF. The CDR3 nucleotides are TGTGCCAGCAGGCTGGACATCTCGGATTCACCCCTCCACTTT.

Many counts were recorded for this clonotype. The chain recombines TRBV5-1 with TRBJ2-3; no clear D. The CDR3 spans 16 residues. The germline CDR1 and CDR2 sequences are SGHRS and YFSETQ. Trimming cost V 2 bases and J 3 bases, with 16 bases left between them. For the CDR3, the DNA is TGCGCCAGCAGCTTAGCACTACCTAAGGGAACAGATACGCAGTATTTT. It is translated as CASSLALPKGTDTQYF.

This clonotype was recorded at least ten times. The chain links TRBV6-6 to TRBJ1-1; D unclear. The CDR3 spans 12 residues. V was clipped by 7 bases and J by 1 base, with 7 bases between them. From germline, CDR1 is MNHNY and CDR2 SVGAGI (reference sequence). CDR3 region: CASIRGNTEAFF. In DNA, the CDR3 is TGTGCCAGCATTCGGGGGAACACTGAAGCTTTCTTT.

Many counts were recorded for this clonotype. The gene calls are TRBV7-3 and TRBJ2-5, with 9 bases lining up with TRBD2. J lost 2 bases, V lost 6 bases, and 4 bases had no gene match. The CDR3 contains 14 residues. Germline CDR1 and CDR2: SGHTA and FQGTGA. The CDR3 coding sequence is TGTGCCAGCAGTGCTAGCGGGGATCAAGAGACCCAGTACTTC. Amino acids: CASSASGDQETQYF.